The following is a TCR beta chain sequence with its context. The clone's antigen remains unknown. The sample holds no much larger clone one base away, and base qualities are not on file. The library came from the immunoSEQ multiplex PCR assay. The multiplex PCR relied on a mix of 60 forward primers for TCR Vbeta segments and 13 reverse primers for TCR Jbeta segments. The CDR3 region of rearranged TCR beta genes was amplified from genomic DNA by a multiplex PCR assay. The amplified TCR beta libraries were sequenced on the Illumina HiSeq System as 87-base-pair reads. The authors' pipeline ran thus. In a later analysis, approximately 74 million unique TCR beta chains were counted across the roughly 610 repertoires, and around 10 million of these chains were shared by at least two donors. Raw reads were error-corrected and collapsed into unique sequences by a nearest-neighbor algorithm in which closely related sequences were merged to remove PCR and sequencing errors. CDR3 sequences were aligned to IMGT reference sequences to assign V, D and J gene segments. For a sequence to be retained, a match of at least six nucleotides was required to both a V gene segment and a J gene segment. A rearrangement counted as productive if the CDR3 had no stop codons and remained in frame with V and J, and every other rearrangement counted as non-productive. CDR3 was defined by IMGT convention, running from the second conserved V-encoded cysteine to the conserved J-encoded phenylalanine. Sequences without an unambiguous match to a single V gene segment were excluded from the earlier analysis of a few hundred of the donors. In an earlier analysis of almost 600 of the donors, a V segment was called functional when productive rearrangements were above 56.7%, and segregating when the standard deviation between donors exceeded 5%. To diagnose cytomegalovirus status from the catalog of TCR beta chain sequences, a statistical classification framework was built. A later analysis assigned V and J genes by comparing TCR nucleotide sequences with IMGT/GENE-DB human TR gene sequences. The TCRdist pipeline was used in a later analysis to assign CDR3 sequences and most-parsimonious VDJ recombination scenarios. In a later analysis, each TCR beta chain was defined by its CDR3 amino acid sequence together with its V-gene family, and reads without a unique V-gene family were excluded. To address suspected cross-contamination and a sequencing artifact, a later analysis removed over 500 highly shared, low-generation-probability nucleotide sequences. In a later analysis, a clonal expansion index for each public chain was calculated from normalized within-repertoire ranks of inferred template counts. In a later analysis, generation probabilities were computed using a VDJ recombination model fitted to out-of-frame rearrangements, and the results were checked against IGoR. In a later analysis, TCR-TCR, TCR-HLA and TCR-CMV co-occurrence was scored with hypergeometric tests, and a repertoire-size bias correction was applied to TCR pairs. To estimate false discovery rates, a later analysis permuted the HLA or CMV assignments 20 times. In a later analysis, co-occurring TCRs were grouped with DBSCAN, and TCRdist sequence similarity was added when clustering was performed within HLA-allele-positive subsets. Repertoires with fewer than 30,000 or more than 120,000 public chains, plus five repertoires with anomalous nucleotide sharing, were excluded from co-occurrence clustering. TCRdb limited this immuneACCESS table to in-frame rearrangements with V and J called. A share of clones is missing; checked studies link under half to unresolved V genes, and the rest is unexplained. Clone size and the V and J calls come from that table; the DNA yielded D and trimming. A total of about 55,000 clones appear in this sample, 82% of them only once. The leading ten clones occupy roughly 1.6% of the sample.

The CDR3 contains 15 residues, cysteine and phenylalanine counted. Only CDR3 DNA remains: 45 bases, in frame from the first base. CDR1 and CDR2 were assigned from the germline V gene (reference sequence) as MNHEY and SMNVEV. V gives up 2 bases and J gives up 2 bases, and the segment between their germline ends measures 13 bases. The data were obtained in a study of cytomegalovirus exposure and HLA in healthy donors (dated 2017 in TCRdb). General notes on the study: In an earlier analysis of under 600 of the donors, 276 Gb of sequence data and approximately 100 million unique TCR beta sequences from about 179 million T cells were reported. About 320 gigabases of sequencing data and approximately 85 million unique TCR sequences were included in an early release covering several hundred HLA-typed donors. The genetic ancestry cluster associated with self-reported Caucasian donors included 81% of the 398 genotyped donors. The aim of the study was to test whether cataloging public T cell receptors could identify signatures of past pathogen exposure. The study used immunosequencing to profile the T cell repertoires of several hundred subjects and linked those repertoires to cytomegalovirus serostatus. In addition to the first cohort of around 670 subjects, a separate validation cohort of 100 to 150 different subjects was used. High-throughput TCR immunosequencing, statistical association of individual TCRs with disease status, and machine learning were combined to predict cytomegalovirus infection status. A later analysis re-examined previously published TCR beta repertoires from more than 600 donors and added high-resolution HLA genotyping to investigate patterns of TCR occurrence. Rather than drawing on any new phenotypic data, the later analysis identified candidate immune exposures from TCR beta sequences and the way those sequences occurred across donors. An earlier analysis of 587 of the donors used high-throughput TCR beta sequencing to judge whether each TCR beta V gene segment behaved as functional or pseudogenic. Alongside the repertoire data, information on donor age, sex, ethnicity and CMV serostatus was compiled. A later genetic analysis took genome-wide SNP genotypes for about 65% of the 666 donors and used that subset as a discovery cohort. Every discovery cohort repertoire had been produced on one sequencing platform. HLA typing covered class I and class II loci at four-digit resolution. The number of typed donors differed by locus: about 620-640 for A, B, C, DRB1 and DQB1; 522 for DQA1; around 580 for DPA1; and some 450 for DPB1. Roughly 5 DR-DQ haplotypes were handled as single units for association and clustering because linkage in the cohort was strong. Among almost 400 genotyped donors of the cohort, an average of approximately 240,000 unique TCR beta nucleotide sequences were sequenced per donor, about a sixth of them non-productive. What the work shows at the level of the full study, not this receptor alone: Assigning TCR associations to individual alleles was difficult when HLA alleles, especially DR and DQ, strongly co-occurred. Several of the top co-occurrence clusters appeared to be linked to parvovirus B19, influenza, CMV and Epstein-Barr virus, according to a later analysis. Because HLA typing was unavailable for some donors at each locus, only the typed subset was used in association tests. The sequencing pipeline was judged likely to have produced a cluster of highly shared sequence variants as a technical artifact. Compared with equally common non-associated chains, HLA-associated TCR beta chains in a later analysis were more clonally expanded and had lower generation probabilities. In a later analysis, TCR association rates were found to vary across HLA loci, with the most associated TCRs seen for DRB1 alleles and the fewest for HLA-C alleles. According to a later analysis, most CMV-associated TCR beta chains appeared to be HLA-restricted, and the HLA associations seemed to be driven largely by CMV exposure. While some public TCRs were present in many individuals, most TCR sequences turned up only very rarely across donors. Broadly in line with IMGT annotations, most TCR beta V segments showed up in productive rearrangements about 90% or about 30% of the time in an earlier analysis of under 700 of the donors. A later genetic analysis associated a missense DCLRE1C variant with V-gene and J-gene trimming of TCR beta chains, and an independent cohort replicated the association. In a later analysis, around 17,000 TCR beta sequences were associated with specific HLA alleles at a false discovery rate of 0.05. In vitro tests confirmed that three of the cytomegalovirus-associated TCR beta chains recognize cytomegalovirus antigens. The only immune exposure information available for the cohort was CMV serostatus. A further reported finding was that TCR beta sequences accurately predicted the HLA-A and HLA-B alleles for most subjects in the first cohort. The authors suggested that the approach could potentially be extended to other disease states and immunological phenotypes. Linkage disequilibrium might explain the correlated functional status among segregating V segments, but an unknown experimental factor could not be excluded. The classifier was reported to diagnose cytomegalovirus status with high specificity and sensitivity in both the original cohort and the validation cohort. In the study, around 160 TCR beta chains were listed as associated with cytomegalovirus. Because counts were too low, about 15 rarely observed V segments, including chromosome 9 orphons, were left out of the earlier analysis of some 600 of the donors. The 87-base-pair reads could not distinguish some IMGT-functional V segments, including TRBV6-2 and TRBV6-3, so those segments were excluded. Roughly uniform sequencing depth across donors was assumed in presence/absence analyses, although this assumption may not hold. This cohort had only TCR beta chains sequenced, and the lack of alpha or paired-chain data limited which features could be detected. In a later genetic analysis, fewer N-insertions in productive TCRs were reported among donors in an Asian-associated ancestry cluster than the roughly 700-donor mean.

The cohort consisted of hundreds of healthy bone marrow donors. Cohort members were all nominally healthy when sampled, although unrecorded immune exposures were likely present. The donor was CMV seronegative and was included in the group of approximately 350 seronegative cohort members. Each donor provided a peripheral blood sample, and peripheral blood mononuclear cells were used for TCR beta sequencing. Genomic DNA was extracted from the blood cell samples with the Qiagen DNeasy Blood Extraction Kit. The V and J segments used are TRBV27 and TRBJ2-7; there is no confident call for the D gene. This TCR derives from a man aged 30 to 45 in good health and CMV-seronegative. The sequenced sample consisted of PBMCs. The CDR3 protein: CASSLLVGTTYEQYF. The DNA is TGTGCCAGCAGTTTACTGGTTGGCACAACCTACGAGCAGTACTTC.